This T cell receptor (beta chain) was profiled in a study of STAT5B mutations in CD4+ large granular lymphocyte leukemia. Study results and caveats: Without putative leukemic clones, patient CD4-sorted repertoires remained more clonal than healthy CD4+ repertoires.

Sequencing was at survey level. Some clones are missing from TCRdb's copy, which holds only in-frame ones; the method was immunoSEQ multiplex PCR. The sample lists approximately 21,000 clones, 79% occurring once. Remarks on this clone: Its antigen is undetermined.

The CDR3 is 15 residues long. V was shortened by 4 bases and J by 1 base, with 13 bases between the two germline ends. From germline, CDR1 is SGHNT and CDR2 YENEEA. The receptor's source is a human donor in good health. This chain links TRBV11-3 with TRBJ1-1; maybe TRBD1 (5 bases). The sequencing sample was made of CD4+ T cells from blood buffy coats. The CDR3 reads CASSYQGAGNTEAFF. The DNA for the CDR3 is TGTGCCAGCAGCTACCAAGGGGCGGGGAACACTGAAGCTTTCTTT. The full variable domain, in which reference TRBV11-3 and TRBJ1-1 provide the parts outside the CDR3, is EAGVVQSPRYKIIEKKQPVAFWCNPISGHNTLYWYLQNLGQGPELLIRYENEEAVDDSQLPKDRFSAERLKGVDSTLKIQPAELGDSAVYLCASSYQGAGNTEAFFGQGTRLTVV.